A single sample gave rise to the 30 T cell receptor beta chains below, sequenced in a study of control samples from healthy donors and cancer patients. Some clones are missing from TCRdb's copy, which holds only in-frame ones; the method was immunoSEQ multiplex PCR. The table has under 95,000 clones, roughly 92% seen once. The sequenced sample was blood. These receptor sequences come from a woman under 40 in good health.

The chain couples TRBV5-5 to TRBJ1-2; D is uncertain. This CDR3 spans 16 amino acids. Trimming took off 3 bases at V and 0 bases at J, with 15 bases between the two ends. CDR1 is SGHKS and CDR2 is YYEKEE in the germline V gene (reference sequence). The CDR3 coding sequence is TGTGCCAGCAGCTCCATCACATCCAGAGCTAACTATGGCTACACCTTC. The encoded protein is CASSSITSRANYGYTF. The whole variable domain, remainder taken from reference TRBV5-5 and TRBJ1-2, is DAGVTQSPTHLIKTRGQQVTLRCSPISGHKSVSWYQQVLGQGPQFIFQYYEKEERGRGNFPDRFSARQFPNYSSELNVNALLLGDSALYLCASSSITSRANYGYTFGSGTRLTVV.

This chain joins TRBV3-1 (or the pseudogene TRBV3-2) and TRBJ1-4; D call uncertain. This CDR3 has 15 amino acids. The V end lost 0 bases, the J end lost 7 bases, and 12 bases lay between the germline ends. Germline V CDR1 and CDR2: LGHDT, YNNKEL (reference sequence). CDR3 in DNA: TGTGCCAGCAGCCAAGATCCGCGACTACGTGAAAAACTGTTTTTT. Translation gives CASSQDPRLREKLFF.

The CDR3 sequence: CASSRGAFTYEQYF. The CDR3 DNA reads TGTGCCAGCAGCCGGGGTGCTTTCACCTACGAGCAGTACTTC. The chain carries TRBV27 and TRBJ2-7; a possible D gene is TRBD2 (5 bases). This CDR3 is built from 14 residues. Germline values: CDR1 MNHEY, CDR2 SMNVEV (reference sequence). The V end lost 6 bases, the J end lost 2 bases, and 14 bases lay between the germline ends.

This chain uses TRBV29-1 with TRBJ1-2, with TRBD1 matching 9 bases. This CDR3 spans 13 amino acids. Germline assignment: CDR1 SQVTM and CDR2 ANQGSEA. V dropped 7 bases and J dropped 8; count of bases not matched to a gene: 11. The CDR3 nucleotides read TGCAGCGCAGGACAGGGGCCATCGGGCGGCTACACCTTC. It codes for CSAGQGPSGGYTF. Variable domain in full (rest from reference TRBV29-1 and TRBJ1-2): SAVISQKPSRDICQRGTSLTIQCQVDSQVTMMFWYRQQPGQSLTLIATANQGSEATYESGFVIDKFPISRPNLTFSTLTVSNMSPEDSSIYLCSAGQGPSGGYTFGSGTRLTVV.

The J gene is TRBJ1-1, the V gene TRBV3-1 (or the pseudogene TRBV3-2); 8 nucleotides align to TRBD1. The trim removed 3 bases at V and 0 bases at J, leaving 9 bases unmatched. Looked up from germline, CDR1 is LGHDT and CDR2 is YNNKEL (reference sequence). CDR3 size: 17 residues. The CDR3 sequence: CASSQGTGRSMNTEAFF. The CDR3 DNA sequence: TGTGCCAGCAGCCAGGGGACAGGCCGATCCATGAACACTGAAGCTTTCTTT.

This clone has only one observation. As DNA, the CDR3 is TGTGCCAGCTGTGCTTGGTCGACTGAAAAACTGTTTTTT. Translation: CASCAWSTEKLFF. V usage is TRBV6-1 and J usage is TRBJ1-4; no reliable D call. With 8 bases removed from V and 7 bases from J, the gap between germline ends came to 14 bases. Germline CDR1 reads MNHNS; CDR2 reads SASEGT. The CDR3 extends over 13 amino acids.

This clone was counted a single time. The chain employs TRBV5-4 and TRBJ2-3; no definite D call. The germline V gene encodes CDR1 SGHNT and CDR2 YYREEE (reference sequence). This CDR3 is built from 13 residues. The V gene lost 5 bases and the J gene lost 2 bases, with 9 bases spanning the gap. This chain's CDR3 is CASSHSYTDTQYF. The DNA of the CDR3 is TGTGCCAGCAGTCACAGTTACACAGATACGCAGTATTTT.

This chain uses TRBV3-1 (or the pseudogene TRBV3-2) with TRBJ2-2; maybe TRBD2 (6 bases). The germline V gene encodes CDR1 LGHDT and CDR2 YNNKEL (reference sequence). This CDR3 is built from 15 residues. V lost 6 bases, J lost 2 bases, and 13 bases lay in between. In nucleotides, the CDR3 is TGTGCCAGCAGGAGGGCGGGACTTAACACCGGGGAGCTGTTTTTT. Amino acid sequence: CASRRAGLNTGELFF.

This clone was seen a single time. J is TRBJ2-3 and V is TRBV18, with 13 nucleotides matching TRBD2. Germline CDR1 is KGHSH and CDR2 is LQKENI. The CDR3 loop spans 16 amino acids. J was trimmed by 9 bases and V by 4 bases; bases with no gene match: 10. CDR3 nucleotides: TGTGCCAGCTCACAAATCACCGGGACTAGCGGGGTCACGCAGTATTTT. Protein product: CASSQITGTSGVTQYF.

The rearrangement uses TRBV14 and TRBJ2-7, with 7 bases aligning to TRBD2. CDR3 size: 15 residues. CDR1 and CDR2 from the germline V gene are SGHDN and FVKESK. Trimming took 5 bases from V and 0 from J; bases not matched to a gene: 7. The chain's CDR3 is CASSSGTIHSYEQYF. In nucleotides, the CDR3 is TGTGCCAGCAGCTCCGGGACTATTCACTCCTACGAGCAGTACTTC.

The chain employs TRBV5-1 and TRBJ1-3; D remains unclear. This CDR3 spans 15 amino acids. Germline assignment: CDR1 SGHRS and CDR2 YFSETQ. Between the trimmed V and J ends, which lost 0 bases and 0 bases, there was a span of 7 bases. CDR3 in DNA: TGCGCCAGCAGCTTGGGGGGTTTCTCTGGAAACACCATATATTTT. Translated, it gives CASSLGGFSGNTIYF.

The chain employs TRBV7-9 and TRBJ1-5; tentatively, D is TRBD1 (5 bases). Trimming cost V 6 bases and J 4 bases, with 16 bases left between them. Germline V gene data show CDR1 as SEHNR and CDR2 as FQNEAQ (reference sequence). The CDR3 is 15 amino acids. The CDR3 spells CASSSELQENQPQHF. DNA for the CDR3: TGTGCCAGCAGTTCGGAATTACAGGAAAATCAGCCCCAGCATTTT.

This clone was recorded once. The chain couples TRBV9 to TRBJ2-1; 7 nucleotides align to TRBD2. After removal of 7 bases from V and 3 bases from J, the junction contained 7 bases not matched to a gene. The CDR3 contains 14 residues. Germline V lookup: CDR1 SGDLS, CDR2 YYNGEE. CDR3: CASGETSSYNEQFF. DNA for the CDR3: TGTGCCAGCGGGGAGACTAGCAGCTACAATGAGCAGTTCTTC.

The chain employs TRBV24-1 and TRBJ2-1; 9 bases fit TRBD2. Germline V gene sequence: CDR1 KGHDR, CDR2 SFDVKD. The CDR3 runs 15 residues. After removal of 2 bases from V and 7 bases from J, the junction contained 5 bases not matched to a gene. CDR3 in amino acids: CATSDWSSGNNEQFF. The CDR3 DNA is TGTGCCACCAGTGATTGGTCTAGCGGGAATAATGAGCAGTTCTTC.

CDR3 nucleotides: TGTGCCAGCCGTAACGACGGAATCTCTGGAAACACCATATATTTT. Protein product: CASRNDGISGNTIYF. The chain recombines TRBV28 with TRBJ1-3; D remains ambiguous. CDR1 MDHEN and CDR2 SYDVKM come from the germline V gene. This CDR3 is built from 15 residues. Trimming cost V 8 bases and J 0 bases, with 14 bases left between them.

V is TRBV14 and J is TRBJ2-1, with D unclear. Germline CDR1 SGHDN, CDR2 FVKESK. The V end lost 1 base, the J end lost 12 bases, and 13 bases lay between the germline ends. The CDR3 has 13 amino acids. The CDR3 loop is CASSQALRVWQFF. In DNA form, the CDR3 reads TGTGCCAGCAGCCAAGCCCTGAGAGTGTGGCAGTTCTTC.

This chain uses TRBV11-2 with TRBJ2-3; possible D gene TRBD2, 7 bases. The CDR3 sequence is 15 residues long. Between the trimmed V and J ends, which lost 3 bases and 2 bases, there was a span of 12 bases. The germline CDR1 and CDR2 sequences are SGHAT and FQNNGV. DNA of the CDR3: TGTGCCAGCAGCTTTGCGGGGGCCGACACAGATACGCAGTATTTT. Translation gives CASSFAGADTDTQYF.

The gene calls are TRBV5-8 and TRBJ1-5; 9 bases are a match to TRBD1. CDR1 SGHTS and CDR2 YDEGEE come from the germline V gene. This CDR3 region has 14 residues. V gave up 4 bases and J gave up 6 bases; unmatched junction bases: 5. CDR3 sequence: CASSLDRGFQPQHF. The CDR3 nucleotides are TGTGCCAGCAGCCTTGACAGGGGGTTTCAGCCCCAGCATTTT.

V gene TRBV2 combines with J gene TRBJ1-1, with TRBD1 identical over 7 bases. V lost 5 bases, J lost 6 bases, and 6 bases stayed unmatched. The CDR3 is made up of 13 amino acids. Germline-derived CDR1 and CDR2 are SNHLY and FYNNEI. As DNA, the CDR3 is TGTGCCAGCAGTCCGGGACAGAGCCCTGAAGCTTTCTTT. Amino acids: CASSPGQSPEAFF. The full variable domain, its missing parts supplied by reference TRBV2 and TRBJ1-1, is EPEVTQTPSHQVTQMGQEVILRCVPISNHLYFYWYRQILGQKVEFLVSFYNNEISEKSEIFDDQFSVERPDGSNFTLKIRSTKLEDSAMYFCASSPGQSPEAFFGQGTRLTVV.

The chain links TRBV4-2 to TRBJ2-3; D ambiguous. The V gene lost 0 bases and the J gene lost 5 bases, with 6 bases spanning the gap. The germline V gene has CDR1 LGHNA and CDR2 YNFKEQ. The CDR3 consists of 13 residues. The CDR3: CASSQDRGDTQYF. Written as DNA, the CDR3 is TGTGCCAGCAGCCAAGATCGCGGAGATACGCAGTATTTT.

As concerns this clone: Within the sample, other DNA sequences also encode this same CDR3. This chain joins TRBV30 and TRBJ2-7; D is undetermined. The germline V gene has CDR1 GTSNPN and CDR2 SVGIG (reference sequence). The CDR3 consists of 13 residues. Trimming left V 3 bases short and J 0 bases short, with 9 bases between. The CDR3 sequence: CAWRFGSSYEQYF. The CDR3 coding sequence is TGTGCCTGGAGGTTTGGTAGCTCCTACGAGCAGTACTTC.

This chain joins TRBV19 and TRBJ2-7; TRBD2 matches at 11 bases. The J segment lost 0 bases and the V segment lost 6 bases, leaving 10 bases of the junction unmatched. The germline gives CDR1 LNHDA, CDR2 SQIVND (reference sequence). The CDR3 spans 17 residues. The CDR3 nucleotides are TGTGCCAGTAGCCGAACCGGGACTAGCGGACTCTCCTACGAGCAGTACTTC. Its protein is CASSRTGTSGLSYEQYF.

The chain uses TRBV2 and TRBJ2-3; TRBD2 matches 9 bases. This CDR3 has 14 residues. Per germline, CDR1 SNHLY and CDR2 FYNNEI. After removal of 8 bases from V and 1 base from J, the junction contained 4 bases not matched to a gene. DNA for the CDR3: TGTGCCAGCCGGAGGACTAGCGGCACAGATACGCAGTATTTT. Translated: CASRRTSGTDTQYF.

The CDR3 DNA reads TGTGCCAGAAGCCCGCCCTGGGTGTGGGGGCGCGACTATGGCTACACCTTC. It yields the protein CARSPPWVWGRDYGYTF. The chain is built from TRBV5-3 and TRBJ1-2; D might be TRBD1 (6 bases). TRBV5-3 has ORF status, its function being uncertain. Trimming left V 4 bases short and J 3 bases short, with 22 bases between. This CDR3 spans 17 amino acids.

The chain recombines TRBV18 with TRBJ2-3; the match to TRBD1 covers 10 bases. Germline V gene sequence: CDR1 KGHSH, CDR2 LQKENI. Unmatched junction bases numbered 6, after V lost 3 bases and J lost 3 bases. CDR3 length: 16 residues. The CDR3 sequence: CASSPRPGQGTDTQYF. The DNA of the CDR3 is TGTGCCAGCTCACCCAGACCGGGACAGGGGACAGATACGCAGTATTTT.

The CDR3 DNA reads as TGTGCCAGCAGACTCAACTTACAGAGTTTGTATGGCTACACCTTC. It is translated as CASRLNLQSLYGYTF. The chain links TRBV6-5 to TRBJ1-2, with no clear D. V lost 6 bases and J 5 bases, leaving 19 bases between the germline ends. The CDR3 totals 15 residues. Germline CDR1 and CDR2: MNHEY and SVGAGI.

The V and J genes are TRBV19 and TRBJ1-2, with 7 bases identical to TRBD1. Germline assignment: CDR1 LNHDA and CDR2 SQIVND (reference sequence). This CDR3 comprises 14 residues. After removal of 4 bases from V and 6 bases from J, the junction contained 8 bases not matched to a gene. This CDR3 reads CASSTVTGINGYTF. The CDR3 DNA reads TGTGCCAGTAGTACGGTGACAGGGATCAATGGCTACACCTTC.

The chain combines TRBV10-1 with TRBJ2-6, with D unclear. Trimming left V 3 bases short and J 1 base short, with 7 bases between. CDR1 WNHNN and CDR2 SYGVQD come from the germline V gene (reference sequence). CDR3 size: 15 residues. CDR3 sequence: CASSEGGSGANVLTF. CDR3 in DNA: TGCGCCAGCAGTGAAGGTGGGTCTGGGGCCAACGTCCTGACTTTC.

V and J are TRBV6-6 and TRBJ1-5, with a possible D match to TRBD1 (6 bases). Germline V gene data show CDR1 as MNHNY and CDR2 as SVGAGI (reference sequence). The CDR3 has 15 residues. V gave up 0 bases and J gave up 9 bases, with 15 bases separating them. The CDR3 DNA sequence: TGTGCCAGCAGTTACTCCGACAGGCAAGTTGTGCCCCAGCATTTT. Its protein is CASSYSDRQVVPQHF.

The chain couples TRBV5-1 to TRBJ1-6; 7 bases map to TRBD1. The V gene's germline CDR1 is SGHRS and CDR2 YFSETQ. The CDR3 extends over 15 amino acids. The V and J ends lost 4 bases and 8 bases, in that order; junction bases with no gene match: 9. The CDR3 nucleotides are TGCGCCAGCAGCCCTCGACAGGGTCATGATTCACCCCTCCACTTT. Residues: CASSPRQGHDSPLHF.